Presented here are 3 T cell receptor beta chains from one specimen sequenced in a study of CD8 T cells in ankylosing spondylitis. TCRdb ran MiXCR on the 5' RACE reads and lists one entry per CDR3 protein. The data show about 220,000 distinct CDR3 sequences, 20% to 30% seen once. Sequencing used blood, either unsorted or a sorted T cell fraction (not recorded which). The receptors come from a male donor with ankylosing spondylitis or in good health (not recorded which).

This clonotype was picked up many times. The genes are TRBV4-2 and TRBJ2-7; 12 positions agree with TRBD2. Germline-derived CDR1 and CDR2 are LGHNA and YNFKEQ. With V trimmed by 1 base and J by 12 bases, 7 bases remained unmatched. The CDR3 length is 14 residues. CDR3 sequence (DNA): TGTGCCAGCAGCCAAGGGGGGACTAGCGGGTCTGCGTACTTC. It specifies CASSQGGTSGSAYF.

The genes are TRBV5-1 and TRBJ2-7; 7 nucleotides line up with TRBD1. This CDR3 region has 16 residues. Unmatched junction bases numbered 11, after V lost 4 bases and J lost 1 base. The germline CDR1 and CDR2 sequences are SGHRS and YFSETQ. The CDR3 spells CASSPQLGTASYEQYF. CDR3 DNA sequence: TGCGCCAGCAGCCCACAACTGGGGACAGCTTCCTACGAGCAGTACTTC.

In this sample, this clonotype turned up many times. This sequence joins TRBV5-1 and TRBJ2-5; D is undetermined. V dropped 3 bases and J dropped 1 base, with 7 bases sitting between them. The germline gives CDR1 SGHRS, CDR2 YFSETQ. The CDR3 consists of 13 residues. DNA for the CDR3: TGCGCCAGCAGCTCAACACTCCAAGAGACCCAGTACTTC. As protein: CASSSTLQETQYF.